This TCR beta chain stems from a study of a mutant IDH1 vaccine in newly diagnosed glioma. Study information: Investigators started vaccination 4-6 weeks after radiotherapy alone, or with temozolomide cycles.

Time point meaning: week 47, end of study. Every vaccination contained 300 ug of the mutant IDH1 20-mer peptide and was paired with topical imiquimod. Patients received eight vaccinations in weeks 1, 3, 5, 7, 11, 15, 19, 23. New WHO grade 3 or 4 astrocytomas that were IDH1-mutant and ATRX-lost occurred in the donors. Data came from immunoSEQ multiplex PCR; TCRdb stores just in-frame clones and leaves some out. The sample carries over 80,000 clones, roughly four fifths recorded once. V shed 3 bases, J shed 0 bases, and the junction held 5 bases outside the gene matches. Germline CDR1 is SGHAT and CDR2 is FQNNGV. This CDR3 has 15 residues. This clone occurred once. Its specificity is unknown.

This sequence was found in a man aged 40-55 years with glioma. J is TRBJ2-7 and V is TRBV11-2, with 7 nucleotides matching TRBD1. The sequenced sample was PBMCs, obtained from a glioma patient whose treatment included an IDH1 peptide vaccine. The CDR3 sequence: CASSFGQVSSYEQYF. CDR3 DNA: TGTGCCAGCAGCTTCGGACAGGTCAGCTCCTACGAGCAGTACTTC.